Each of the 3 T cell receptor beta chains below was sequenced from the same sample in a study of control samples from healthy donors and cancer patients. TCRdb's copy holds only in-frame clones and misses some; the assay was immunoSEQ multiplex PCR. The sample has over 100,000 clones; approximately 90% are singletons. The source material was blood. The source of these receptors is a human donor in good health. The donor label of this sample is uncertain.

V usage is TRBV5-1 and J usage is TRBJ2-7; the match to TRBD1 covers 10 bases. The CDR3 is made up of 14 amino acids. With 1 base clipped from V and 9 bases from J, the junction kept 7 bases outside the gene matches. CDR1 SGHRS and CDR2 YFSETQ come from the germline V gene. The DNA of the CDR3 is TGCGCCAGCAGCTTGATTGGGACAGGGGATCGGCAGTACTTC. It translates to CASSLIGTGDRQYF. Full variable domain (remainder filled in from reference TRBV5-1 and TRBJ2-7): KAGVTQTPRYLIKTRGQQVTLSCSPISGHRSVSWYQQTPGQGLQFLFEYFSETQRNKGNFPGRFSGRQFSNSRSEMNVSTLELGDSALYLCASSLIGTGDRQYFGPGTRLTVT.

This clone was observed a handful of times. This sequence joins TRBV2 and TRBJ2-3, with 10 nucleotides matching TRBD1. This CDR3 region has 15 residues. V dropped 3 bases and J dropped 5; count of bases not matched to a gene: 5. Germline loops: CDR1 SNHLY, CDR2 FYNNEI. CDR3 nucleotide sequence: TGTGCCAGCAGTGATACGACAGGGGGCCGAGATACGCAGTATTTT. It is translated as CASSDTTGGRDTQYF.

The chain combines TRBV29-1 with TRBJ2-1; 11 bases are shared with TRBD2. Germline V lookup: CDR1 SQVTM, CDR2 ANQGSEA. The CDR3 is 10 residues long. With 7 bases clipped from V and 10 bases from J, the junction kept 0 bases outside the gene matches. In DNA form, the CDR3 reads TGCAGCGGACTAGCGGGGGAGCAGTTCTTC. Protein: CSGLAGEQFF.